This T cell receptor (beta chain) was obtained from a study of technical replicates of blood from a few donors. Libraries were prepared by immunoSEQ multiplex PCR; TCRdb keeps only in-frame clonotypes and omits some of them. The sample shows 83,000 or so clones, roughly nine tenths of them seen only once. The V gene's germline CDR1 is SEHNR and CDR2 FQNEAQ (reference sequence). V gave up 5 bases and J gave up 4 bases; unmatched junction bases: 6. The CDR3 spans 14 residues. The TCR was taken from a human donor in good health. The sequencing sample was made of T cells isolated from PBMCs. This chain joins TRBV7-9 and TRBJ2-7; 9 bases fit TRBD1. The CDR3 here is CASSHETGGYEQYF. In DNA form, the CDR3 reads TGTGCCAGCAGCCATGAGACAGGGGGATACGAGCAGTACTTC. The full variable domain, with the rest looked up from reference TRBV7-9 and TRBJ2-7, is DTGVSQNPRHKITKRGQNVTFRCDPISEHNRLYWYRQTLGQGPEFLTYFQNEAQLEKSRLLSDRFSAERPKGSFSTLEIQRTEQGDSAMYLCASSHETGGYEQYFGPGTRLTVT.